Listed below are T cell receptor beta chains from one sample, sequenced in a study of blood T cell repertoires in COVID-19. Sequencing used immunoSEQ multiplex PCR; TCRdb keeps in-frame clones, though not all of them. The sample consists of tens of thousands of clones, 65% to 85% of them appearing once. The sample consisted of peripheral blood. These TCRs come from a human donor in a cohort sampled during active COVID-19. CDR3s include the opening cysteine and the closing phenylalanine or tryptophan. D genes are given only for firm matches. For some rows the clone size is stated as once, few or many, or as a class when expanded; others skip it.

TRBV4-2	few	TRBD2	TRBJ2-3	CASSYSGGAPTDTQYF	TGTGCCAGCAGCTATAGCGGGGGGGCTCCCACAGATACGCAGTATTTT
TRBV6-5	-	-	TRBJ2-2	CASSLTGSTGELFF	TGTGCCAGCAGCCTTACCGGGTCCACCGGGGAGCTGTTTTTT
TRBV12-3/TRBV12-4	-	-	TRBJ1-2	CASSPQVQGGYTF	TGTGCCAGCAGTCCCCAGGTCCAGGGAGGCTACACCTTC
TRBV14	-	-	TRBJ2-3	CASSSTAHTDTQYF	TGTGCCAGCAGCTCGACAGCTCACACAGATACGCAGTATTTT
TRBV6-5	-	-	TRBJ2-7	CASTRPGAGIYF	TGTGCCAGCACCCGCCCCGGGGCGGGGATATACTTC
TRBV27	-	-	TRBJ2-7	CASSSNRVSYEQYF	TGTGCCAGCAGCTCGAACAGGGTATCCTACGAGCAGTACTTC
TRBV5-5	once	-	TRBJ1-3	CASSTRDTGNTIYF	TGTGCCAGCAGCACCCGGGACACTGGAAACACCATATATTTT
TRBV12-3/TRBV12-4	-	-	TRBJ1-2	CASGTTGIRGYTF	TGTGCCAGCGGAACAACAGGGATTCGTGGCTACACCTTC
TRBV28	-	-	TRBJ1-3	CASSIDTLSSGNTIYF	TGTGCCAGCAGCATTGACACGCTAAGCTCTGGAAACACCATATATTTT
TRBV2	few	-	TRBJ1-6	CASNIAAGYNSPLHF	TGTGCCAGCAACATAGCCGCAGGGTATAATTCACCCCTCCACTTT
TRBV28	-	-	TRBJ2-1	CASSSPGIYEQFF	TGTGCCAGCAGTTCTCCAGGGATCTATGAGCAGTTCTTC
TRBV19	-	-	TRBJ2-2	CASSIGGISTGELFF	TGTGCCAGTAGTATAGGGGGCATTTCCACCGGGGAGCTGTTTTTT
TRBV28	once	-	TRBJ1-5	CASSFLGQPQHF	TGTGCCAGCAGTTTTCTCGGTCAGCCCCAGCATTTT